This T cell receptor beta chain emerged from a study of blood T cell repertoires in COVID-19. About the research overall: The samples span acute and convalescent COVID-19 from the United States, Italy and Spain.

The data were produced by immunoSEQ multiplex PCR, yet TCRdb's version contains in-frame clones alone and is incomplete. The sample contains about 220,000 clones, under 90% of which appear only once. The CDR3 runs to 13 residues. Germline CDR1 and CDR2: SGHDT and YYEEEE. The V end was cut by 4 bases, the J end by 14 bases, with 20 bases between. V gene TRBV5-6 combines with J gene TRBJ2-3, with D tentatively TRBD1 (6 bases). Sequencing was done on a sample of PBMCs or T cells enriched from blood (not recorded which). The sequence was obtained from a woman aged 60 to 75 who had recovered from COVID-19. CDR3 loop: CASSRTRTATPYF. CDR3 DNA: TGTGCCAGCAGCCGCACCCGGACAGCCACCCCGTATTTT.